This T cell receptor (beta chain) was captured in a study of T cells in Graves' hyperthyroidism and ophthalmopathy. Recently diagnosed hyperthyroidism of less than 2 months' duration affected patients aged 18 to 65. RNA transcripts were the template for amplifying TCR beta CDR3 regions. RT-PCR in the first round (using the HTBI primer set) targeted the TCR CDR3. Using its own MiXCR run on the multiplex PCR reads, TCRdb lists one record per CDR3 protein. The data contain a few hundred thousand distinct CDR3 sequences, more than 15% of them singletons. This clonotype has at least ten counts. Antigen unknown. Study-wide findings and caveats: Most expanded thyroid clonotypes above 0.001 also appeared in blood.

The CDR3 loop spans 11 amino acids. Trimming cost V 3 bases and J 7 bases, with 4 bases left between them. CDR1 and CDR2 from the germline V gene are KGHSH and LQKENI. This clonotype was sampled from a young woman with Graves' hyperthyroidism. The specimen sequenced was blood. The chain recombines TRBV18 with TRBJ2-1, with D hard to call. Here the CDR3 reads CASSPTNEQFF. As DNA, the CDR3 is TGTGCCAGCTCACCTACGAATGAGCAGTTCTTC.